The text below deals with one TCR beta chain. Germline V lookup: CDR1 SGHAT, CDR2 FQNNGV. The V gene lost 2 bases and the J gene lost 7 bases, with 11 bases spanning the gap. The CDR3 runs 13 residues. These data originate in a study of human T cells and chemical hapten exposure. Time point in this sample: patch test 2, 6 weeks after DPC sensitization. Treatment specified: therapeutic diphenylcyclopropenone sensitization with weekly scalp DPC. Each CDR3 protein is one row after TCRdb ran MiXCR on the RACE reads. The repertoire holds just over 350,000 distinct CDR3 sequences, about 6% seen once, with around 5.8% in the top ten.

This clonotype originated in a woman aged 18-29 years with alopecia areata. Some clones in this sample may be carry-over from other donors' samples. The chain employs TRBV11-2 and TRBJ2-5, with no clear D. The sequencing here drew on whole blood, taken in connection with sensitization to the hapten diphenylcyclopropenone (DPC). The CDR3 nucleotides read TGTGCCAGCAGCTTACCCGGATCGGCGACCCAGTACTTC. Translation: CASSLPGSATQYF.